The 18 T cell receptor beta chains reported below all come from one sample, sequenced in a study of neurological immune-mediated disorders. TCRdb re-called the 5' RACE reads through MiXCR, storing one row per CDR3 protein. The sample lists about 41,000 distinct CDR3 sequences; about 15% were seen once. The sample consisted of CD4+ T cells from blood. The source of these receptors is a woman aged 55-69 years with HTLV-1-associated myelopathy (HAM/TSP).

This clonotype appeared many times. V gene TRBV15 combines with J gene TRBJ2-2; 13 positions agree with TRBD2. Germline lookup yields CDR1 LNHNV and CDR2 YYDKDF (reference sequence). CDR3 length: 15 amino acids. V lost 3 bases, J lost 9 bases, and 4 bases stayed unmatched. In DNA, the CDR3 is TGTGCCACCAGCAGCCTGACTAGCGGGGGGAGGGAGCTGTTTTTT. Amino acid sequence: CATSSLTSGGRELFF.

This clonotype has at least ten counts. This chain uses TRBV7-8 with TRBJ2-1; 15 positions match TRBD2. J lost 10 bases, V lost 5 bases, and 6 bases had no gene match. CDR1 and CDR2 (germline): SGHVS, FQNEAQ. The CDR3 is made up of 15 amino acids. The CDR3 DNA is TGTGCCAGCAGCCTATGGACTAGCGGGGGGGCGGAGCAGTTCTTC. It encodes CASSLWTSGGAEQFF.

This clonotype came up many times. The V and J genes are TRBV20-1 and TRBJ2-7; 10 bases line up with TRBD1. The J segment lost 10 bases and the V segment lost 3 bases, leaving 12 bases of the junction unmatched. CDR3 length equals 14 residues. Germline loops: CDR1 DFQATT, CDR2 SNEGSKA (reference sequence). As DNA, the CDR3 is TGCAGTGCTAGCGACCGGGACAGGGGTGGTGGACAGTACTTC. The encoded protein is CSASDRDRGGGQYF.

Ten or more counts support this clonotype. The V and J genes are TRBV9 and TRBJ1-4, with D unresolved. Trimming took 0 bases from V and 0 from J, leaving 3 bases between them. Germline-derived CDR1 and CDR2 are SGDLS and YYNGEE. This CDR3 has 14 residues. As DNA, the CDR3 is TGTGCCAGCAGCGTAGGTGCAACTAATGAAAAACTGTTTTTT. This translates into CASSVGATNEKLFF.

The rearrangement uses TRBV5-1 and TRBJ1-5, with 10 positions matching TRBD1. This CDR3 spans 16 amino acids. V gave up 3 bases and J gave up 5 bases; unmatched junction bases: 8. Germline-derived CDR1 and CDR2 are SGHRS and YFSETQ. For the CDR3, the DNA is TGCGCCAGCAGCTCCGCGGACAGGGGGACGGATCAGCCCCAGCATTTT. Translated, it gives CASSSADRGTDQPQHF.

Many counts were recorded for this clonotype. The rearrangement links TRBV6-5 to TRBJ2-1, with TRBD1 matching 7 bases. Germline values: CDR1 MNHEY, CDR2 SVGAGI. The CDR3 runs 15 residues. Trimming cost V 6 bases and J 7 bases; bases outside gene matches: 12. The CDR3 region has the DNA TGTGCCAGCAGCCCCTTCCTAGACAGGGCGAATGAGCAGTTCTTC. Amino acids: CASSPFLDRANEQFF.

This clonotype came up many times. The chain recombines TRBV20-1 with TRBJ1-2; 7 positions agree with TRBD1. CDR1 is DFQATT and CDR2 is SNEGSKA in the germline V gene (reference sequence). The J segment lost 7 bases and the V segment lost 5 bases, leaving 7 bases of the junction unmatched. The CDR3 sequence is 12 residues long. The CDR3 region has the DNA TGCAGTGCTCAACAGGGGTATGGTGGCTACACCTTC. Translation gives CSAQQGYGGYTF.

This clonotype is labeled as medium-sized. The gene calls are TRBV5-1 and TRBJ1-1; D call uncertain. In germline, CDR1 is SGHRS, CDR2 YFSETQ. Trimming shortened V by 0 bases and J by 2 bases, and 8 bases separated the two germline ends. The CDR3 spans 14 residues. The CDR3 DNA sequence: TGCGCCAGCAGCTTGGGGATTACAAACACTGAAGCTTTCTTT. It codes for CASSLGITNTEAFF.

This clonotype appeared many times. The rearrangement joins TRBV7-9 to TRBJ2-7; D is possibly TRBD1 or TRBD2 (6 bases each). CDR1 and CDR2 from the germline V gene are SEHNR and FQNEAQ (reference sequence). CDR3 length: 14 residues. Between the trimmed V and J ends, which lost 5 bases and 6 bases, there was a span of 17 bases. The CDR3 here is CASSPGGRGGEQYF. Written as DNA, the CDR3 is TGTGCCAGCAGCCCCGGGGGCAGGGGAGGCGAGCAGTACTTC.

This clonotype has a count of ten or more. The chain uses TRBV5-1 and TRBJ2-2; no clear D gene. The CDR3 is made up of 14 amino acids. Germline assignment: CDR1 SGHRS and CDR2 YFSETQ. Trimming took off 3 bases at V and 6 bases at J, with 12 bases between the two ends. CDR3 region: CASSSQKLAGELFF. The CDR3 DNA sequence: TGCGCCAGCAGCTCCCAGAAATTGGCCGGGGAGCTGTTTTTT.

This clonotype occurred many times. This chain connects TRBV10-2 to TRBJ2-3, with 9 bases matching TRBD1. Germline V gene data show CDR1 as WSHSY and CDR2 as SAAADI. This CDR3 comprises 16 residues. With 3 bases clipped from V and 2 bases from J, the junction kept 6 bases outside the gene matches. CDR3 protein: CASSESGTGLTDTQYF. The DNA of the CDR3 is TGCGCCAGCAGTGAATCCGGGACAGGGCTCACAGATACGCAGTATTTT.

This clonotype was seen ten or more times. The chain links TRBV2 to TRBJ2-7; 8 bases line up with TRBD1. CDR1 SNHLY and CDR2 FYNNEI come from the germline V gene. The V and J ends lost 6 bases and 2 bases, in that order; junction bases with no gene match: 9. The CDR3 runs 15 residues. The chain's CDR3 is CASRDLGQGTYEQYF. In nucleotides, the CDR3 is TGTGCCAGCAGGGACCTAGGACAGGGAACCTACGAGCAGTACTTC.

The chain couples TRBV20-1 to TRBJ2-7; maybe TRBD2 (7 bases). This CDR3 comprises 14 residues. Germline CDR1 and CDR2: DFQATT and SNEGSKA (reference sequence). With 6 bases removed from V and 0 bases from J, the gap between germline ends came to 15 bases. The CDR3 DNA follows: TGCAGTGCCGGGGGGCAACCGAACTCCTACGAGCAGTACTTC. Encoded protein: CSAGGQPNSYEQYF.

Many counts were recorded for this clonotype. The rearrangement links TRBV29-1 to TRBJ2-1, with D possibly TRBD1 on 8 matching bases. The germline CDR1 and CDR2 sequences are SQVTM and ANQGSEA. CDR3 length equals 14 residues. The V end lost 3 bases, the J end lost 11 bases, and 20 bases lay between the germline ends. CDR3 bases: TGCAGCGTTGACGTGACAGGGGAGGGGGGCAAGCAGTTCTTC. Its translation: CSVDVTGEGGKQFF.

This clonotype has ten or more counts. This chain links TRBV5-6 with TRBJ2-3, with 9 bases matching TRBD1. This CDR3 is 15 amino acids long. Germline loops: CDR1 SGHDT, CDR2 YYEEEE. Trimming cost V 2 bases and J 0 bases; bases outside gene matches: 1. In DNA form, the CDR3 reads TGTGCCAGCAGCTTCGGGACAGGGAGCACAGATACGCAGTATTTT. Translation: CASSFGTGSTDTQYF.

This clonotype was detected many times. The rearrangement joins TRBV5-6 to TRBJ2-4; TRBD1 might be the D (5 bases). Germline V gene sequence: CDR1 SGHDT, CDR2 YYEEEE. The CDR3 has 14 amino acids. The V and J ends lost 1 base and 8 bases respectively, with 13 bases between them. CDR3 in DNA: TGTGCCAGCAGCTTGTCCCAGGGATGGGACATTCAGTACTTC. This translates into CASSLSQGWDIQYF.

This clonotype was detected ten times or more. This chain links TRBV11-2 with TRBJ2-5; D gene unclear. This CDR3 has 13 residues. From germline, CDR1 is SGHAT and CDR2 FQNNGV. The V end lost 2 bases, the J end lost 3 bases, and 7 bases lay between the germline ends. Written as DNA, the CDR3 is TGTGCCAGCAGCTTATCTATAAAAGAGACCCAGTACTTC. Residues: CASSLSIKETQYF.

The rearrangement uses TRBV5-6 and TRBJ2-7, with TRBD1 matching 9 bases. The V and J ends lost 4 bases and 3 bases, in that order; junction bases with no gene match: 8. This CDR3 has 15 residues. Germline V gene sequence: CDR1 SGHDT, CDR2 YYEEEE. CDR3 in DNA: TGTGCCAGCAGCATAGTCCCGGGACAGGGCTACGAGCAGTACTTC. Its protein is CASSIVPGQGYEQYF.